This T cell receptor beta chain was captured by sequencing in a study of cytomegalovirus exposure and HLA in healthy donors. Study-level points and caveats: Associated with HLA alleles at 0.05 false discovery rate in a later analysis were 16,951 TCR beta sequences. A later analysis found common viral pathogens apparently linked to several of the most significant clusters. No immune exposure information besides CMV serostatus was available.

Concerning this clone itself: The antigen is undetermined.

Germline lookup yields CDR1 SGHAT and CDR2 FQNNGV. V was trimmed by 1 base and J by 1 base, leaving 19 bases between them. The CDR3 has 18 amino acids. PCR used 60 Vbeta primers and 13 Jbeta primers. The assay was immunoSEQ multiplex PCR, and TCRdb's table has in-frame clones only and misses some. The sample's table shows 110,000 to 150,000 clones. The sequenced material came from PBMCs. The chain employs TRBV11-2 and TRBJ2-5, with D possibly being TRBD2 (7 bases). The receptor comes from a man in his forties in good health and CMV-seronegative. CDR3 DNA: TGTGCCAGCAGCTTAGGGAGAGGGGGTAGCGGGCCCCAAGAGACCCAGTACTTC. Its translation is CASSLGRGGSGPQETQYF.